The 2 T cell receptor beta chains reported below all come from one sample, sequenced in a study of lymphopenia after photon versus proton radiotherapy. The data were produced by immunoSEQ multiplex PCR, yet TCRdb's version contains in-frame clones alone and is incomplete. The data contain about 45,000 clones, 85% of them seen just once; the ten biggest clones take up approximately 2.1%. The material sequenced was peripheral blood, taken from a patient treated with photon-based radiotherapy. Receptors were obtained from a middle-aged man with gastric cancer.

The CDR3 is CASSSRGALEGQYF. The CDR3 DNA reads TGTGCCAGCAGCTCCCGGGGTGCCCTAGAGGGGCAGTACTTC. The genes are TRBV5-6 and TRBJ2-7, with D perhaps matching TRBD2 (5 bases). Trimming took off 3 bases at V and 9 bases at J, with 19 bases between the two ends. The CDR3 length is 14 residues. In germline, CDR1 is SGHDT, CDR2 YYEEEE.

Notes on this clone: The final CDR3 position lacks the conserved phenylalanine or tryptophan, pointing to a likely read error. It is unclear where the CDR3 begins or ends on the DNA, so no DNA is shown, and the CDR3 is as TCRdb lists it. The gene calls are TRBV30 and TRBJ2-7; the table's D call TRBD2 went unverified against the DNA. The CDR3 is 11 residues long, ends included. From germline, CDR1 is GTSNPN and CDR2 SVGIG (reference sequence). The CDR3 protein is CAWSVRGGYGL.